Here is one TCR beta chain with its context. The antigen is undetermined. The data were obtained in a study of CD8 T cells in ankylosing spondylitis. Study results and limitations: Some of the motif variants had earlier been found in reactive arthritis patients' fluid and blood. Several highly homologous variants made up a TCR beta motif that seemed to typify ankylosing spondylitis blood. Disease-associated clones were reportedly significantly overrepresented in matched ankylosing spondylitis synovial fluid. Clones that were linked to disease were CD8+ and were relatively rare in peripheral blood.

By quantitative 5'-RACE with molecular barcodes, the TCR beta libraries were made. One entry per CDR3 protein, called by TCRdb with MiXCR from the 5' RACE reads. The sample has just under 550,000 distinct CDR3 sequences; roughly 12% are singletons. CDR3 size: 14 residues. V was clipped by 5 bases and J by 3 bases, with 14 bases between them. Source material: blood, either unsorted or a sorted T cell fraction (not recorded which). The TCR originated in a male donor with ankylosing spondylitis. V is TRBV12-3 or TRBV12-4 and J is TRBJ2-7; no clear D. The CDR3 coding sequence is TGTGCCAGCAGTCCATCCGTATCTAACTACGAGCAGTACTTC. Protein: CASSPSVSNYEQYF.